The 19 T cell receptor beta chains reported below all come from one sample, sequenced in a study of shared clonotypes between healthy human individuals. Some clones are missing from TCRdb's copy, which holds only in-frame ones; the method was immunoSEQ multiplex PCR. The sample holds more than 2,000,000 clones, around nine tenths seen once. Specimen: naive CD4+ T cells sorted from blood. Sample subset: CD45RA+ positively selected. The receptor set was obtained from a man aged 18 to 35 in good health.

The J gene is TRBJ1-1, the V gene TRBV4-3; D remains unclear. Germline-derived CDR1 and CDR2 are LGHNA and YSLEER. The CDR3 is made up of 17 amino acids. Trimming removed 2 bases from V and 0 bases from J, with 16 bases in between. The CDR3 DNA is TGCGCCAGCAGCCAAACAGTGTCGAGTCGCCTGAACACTGAAGCTTTCTTT. Its translation is CASSQTVSSRLNTEAFF.

This chain connects TRBV30 to TRBJ1-6; no clear D. With 3 bases removed from V and 3 bases from J, the gap between germline ends came to 9 bases. From germline, CDR1 is GTSNPN and CDR2 SVGIG (reference sequence). The CDR3 runs to 14 residues. The CDR3 bases are TGTGCCTGGAGGACAACTTTCTATAATTCACCCCTCCACTTT. This encodes CAWRTTFYNSPLHF.

The chain uses TRBV9 and TRBJ1-2, with a possible D match to TRBD1 (5 bases). Germline CDR1 is SGDLS and CDR2 is YYNGEE. V was clipped by 3 bases and J by 7 bases, with 13 bases between them. The CDR3 covers 13 residues. DNA of the CDR3: TGTGCCAGCAGCGGGACCCTTGGGGGTGGCTACACCTTC. It yields the protein CASSGTLGGGYTF.

Notes on this clone: Additional DNA sequences in this sample encode the identical CDR3. The chain carries TRBV30 and TRBJ1-1; tentative D call: TRBD1 (5 bases). The CDR3 loop spans 13 amino acids. CDR1 and CDR2 (germline): GTSNPN, SVGIG (reference sequence). The ends were cut back, 2 bases at V and 4 bases at J, with 11 bases in the middle. CDR3 region: CAWSRQGGTEAFF. The CDR3 coding sequence is TGTGCCTGGAGTCGGCAGGGTGGCACTGAAGCTTTCTTT.

The chain is built from TRBV6-6 and TRBJ2-2; 8 bases agree with TRBD1. With 8 bases clipped from V and 6 bases from J, the junction kept 8 bases outside the gene matches. This CDR3 region has 14 residues. CDR1 and CDR2 from the germline V gene are MNHNY and SVGAGI (reference sequence). The CDR3 region is CASGGRGRAGELFF. The DNA of the CDR3 is TGTGCCAGCGGAGGCAGGGGGCGCGCCGGGGAGCTGTTTTTT.

This CDR3 is CAIRTGGRNEQFF. The CDR3 DNA sequence: TGTGCCATCAGGACGGGGGGGCGGAATGAGCAGTTCTTC. The chain is built from TRBV10-3 and TRBJ2-1; 8 bases match TRBD2. The CDR3 is made up of 13 amino acids. Germline V CDR1 and CDR2: ENHRY, SYGVKD. Losses at the gene ends were 6 bases for V and 7 bases for J; bases not matched to a gene: 5.

The J gene is TRBJ1-2, the V gene TRBV6-6, with D possibly TRBD1 on 6 matching bases. From germline, CDR1 is MNHNY and CDR2 SVGAGI (reference sequence). V lost 8 bases, J lost 5 bases, and 15 bases lay in between. The CDR3 covers 13 residues. The chain's CDR3 is CASLEKTGYGYTF. The CDR3 DNA sequence: TGTGCCAGCCTTGAGAAAACAGGGTATGGCTACACCTTC.

The chain employs TRBV18 and TRBJ1-5; 10 bases match TRBD1. The germline CDR1 and CDR2 sequences are KGHSH and LQKENI. The junction had 5 bases not matched to a gene; V was cut back by 0 bases and J by 0 bases. The CDR3 covers 18 residues. The CDR3 reads CASSPPGQGPLSNQPQHF. The CDR3, as DNA: TGTGCCAGCTCACCACCGGGACAGGGGCCCCTTAGCAATCAGCCCCAGCATTTT.

The rearrangement joins TRBV7-8 to TRBJ1-6; D gene ambiguous. Trimming cost V 3 bases and J 0 bases, with 18 bases left between them. The CDR3 contains 19 residues. Per germline, CDR1 SGHVS and CDR2 FQNEAQ. In nucleotides, the CDR3 is TGTGCCAGCAGCTTGTTAACGACACGGGCAAGCTCCTATAATTCACCCCTCCACTTT. As protein: CASSLLTTRASSYNSPLHF.

The chain couples TRBV11-2 to TRBJ2-1, with 8 nucleotides matching TRBD2. Germline V gene lookup returns CDR1 SGHAT and CDR2 FQNNGV. The CDR3 is made up of 15 amino acids. Trimming at V came to 3 bases and at J to 5 bases, leaving 6 bases not matched to a gene. The CDR3 spells CASSLVAGLNNEQFF. CDR3 nucleotide sequence: TGTGCCAGCAGCTTGGTAGCGGGACTCAACAATGAGCAGTTCTTC.

The chain's CDR3 is CASSSAGIMANEKLFF. The CDR3 region has the DNA TGTGCCAGCAGCTCCGCAGGGATTATGGCTAATGAAAAACTGTTTTTT. The genes are TRBV5-6 and TRBJ1-4, with D possibly being TRBD1 (5 bases). Deletions cut 3 bases from V and 3 bases from J, with 15 bases between. Germline CDR1 and CDR2: SGHDT and YYEEEE. CDR3 length: 16 amino acids. Variable domain in full (rest from reference TRBV5-6 and TRBJ1-4): DAGVTQSPTHLIKTRGQQVTLRCSPKSGHDTVSWYQQALGQGPQFIFQYYEEEERQRGNFPDRFSGHQFPNYSSELNVNALLLGDSALYLCASSSAGIMANEKLFFGSGTQLSVL.

The chain employs TRBV7-2 and TRBJ2-7; 9 nucleotides line up with TRBD2. The CDR3 runs to 16 residues. CDR1 SGHTA and CDR2 FQGNSA come from the germline V gene. J was trimmed by 6 bases and V by 1 base; bases with no gene match: 10. CDR3 nucleotides: TGTGCCAGCAGCTTAGAGGGGCGCGGGAGGGGCCCCGAGCAGTACTTC. Its translation is CASSLEGRGRGPEQYF.

This chain uses TRBV4-2 with TRBJ1-6, with no clear D. Trimming took 4 bases from V and 5 from J, leaving 6 bases between them. CDR3 length: 13 amino acids. Germline V CDR1 and CDR2: LGHNA, YNFKEQ. This chain's CDR3 is CASSLGNNSPLHF. The CDR3 DNA reads TGTGCCAGCAGCCTTGGAAATAATTCACCCCTCCACTTT.

The genes are TRBV25-1 and TRBJ1-5, with a possible D match to TRBD1 (5 bases). The germline CDR1 and CDR2 sequences are MGHDK and SYGVNS. The ends were cut back, 2 bases at V and 1 base at J, with 12 bases in the middle. The CDR3 spans 16 residues. DNA for the CDR3: TGTGCCAGCAGTGAACTGGGACGGATCAGCAATCAGCCCCAGCATTTT. This translates into CASSELGRISNQPQHF.

This clone was seen more than once but under ten times. This rearrangement joins TRBV6-5 to TRBJ2-3, with 7 bases fitting TRBD2. The CDR3 contains 15 residues. The germline V gene has CDR1 MNHEY and CDR2 SVGAGI. Trimming cost V 0 bases and J 3 bases; bases outside gene matches: 3. The CDR3 coding sequence is TGTGCCAGCAGTTACTCGGGACTAAAAACAGATACGCAGTATTTT. Protein sequence: CASSYSGLKTDTQYF.

V and J are TRBV5-4 and TRBJ2-2, with 8 bases identical to TRBD2. Germline V gene lookup returns CDR1 SGHNT and CDR2 YYREEE (reference sequence). V lost 4 bases, J lost 5 bases, and 10 bases stayed unmatched. The CDR3 length is 16 residues. Here the CDR3 reads CASSTSGGPGTGELFF. In nucleotides, the CDR3 is TGTGCCAGCAGCACCTCGGGAGGGCCGGGGACCGGGGAGCTGTTTTTT.

V usage is TRBV15 and J usage is TRBJ1-2; D remains ambiguous. The V and J ends lost 0 bases and 2 bases respectively, with 13 bases between them. The CDR3 is made up of 16 amino acids. The germline V gene has CDR1 LNHNV and CDR2 YYDKDF (reference sequence). CDR3 sequence reads: CATSRDRDANNYGYTF. CDR3 coding DNA: TGTGCCACCAGCAGAGATAGAGACGCGAACAACTATGGCTACACCTTC.

The genes are TRBV13 and TRBJ2-1; D is ambiguous. V was clipped by 3 bases and J by 8 bases, with 11 bases between them. The CDR3 runs to 13 residues. Germline lookup yields CDR1 PRHDT and CDR2 FYEKMQ (reference sequence). CDR3 DNA sequence: TGTGCCAGCAGCTTGCCGGGCGACCATGAGCAGTTCTTC. Its protein is CASSLPGDHEQFF.

This clone appeared a single time. The chain uses TRBV4-3 and TRBJ2-1, with TRBD2 matching over 10 bases. CDR3 length: 17 amino acids. With V trimmed by 1 base and J by 8 bases, 11 bases remained unmatched. Germline V gene lookup returns CDR1 LGHNA and CDR2 YSLEER. CDR3 nucleotide sequence: TGCGCCAGCAGCCAAGCGGCTAGCGGGAGCAGTTTCGATGAGCAGTTCTTC. It codes for CASSQAASGSSFDEQFF.